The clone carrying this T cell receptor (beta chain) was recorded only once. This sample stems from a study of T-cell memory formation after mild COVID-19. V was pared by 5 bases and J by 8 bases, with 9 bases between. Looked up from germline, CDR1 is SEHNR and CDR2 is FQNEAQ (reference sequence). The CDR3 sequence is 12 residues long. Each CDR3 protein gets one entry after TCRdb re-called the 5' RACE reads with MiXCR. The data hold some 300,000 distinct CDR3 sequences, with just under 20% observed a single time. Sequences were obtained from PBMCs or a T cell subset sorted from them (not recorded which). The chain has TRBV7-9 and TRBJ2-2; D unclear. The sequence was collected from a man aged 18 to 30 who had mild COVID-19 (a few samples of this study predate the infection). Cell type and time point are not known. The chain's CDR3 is CASSKARGELFF. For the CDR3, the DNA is TGTGCCAGCAGCAAGGCGCGGGGGGAGCTGTTTTTT.